Below, 10 T cell receptor beta chains from the same sample are listed, as sequenced in a study of type 1 and type 2 diabetes patients. PCR was run on genomic DNA. Multiplex PCR with 30 forward and 13 reverse primers amplified the TCR beta CDR3. TCRdb independently ran MiXCR on the multiplex PCR reads; one entry per CDR3 protein. The sample lists 270,000 or so distinct CDR3 sequences; over 45% were seen once. Sequenced input: peripheral blood mononuclear cells (PBMCs). Receptors originate from a man younger than 30 with type 2 diabetes.

As regards this clonotype: Mismatch with germline at one junction end may stem from a read error. The chain combines TRBV5-1 with TRBJ2-5, with D possibly TRBD2 on 5 matching bases. In germline, CDR1 is SGHRS, CDR2 YFSETQ. This CDR3 contains 15 residues. CDR3 DNA: TGCGCCAACAGCTTGGTTGGTACTAGATCGGAGACCCAGTACTTC. This sequence encodes CANSLVGTRSETQYF.

This clonotype has only a few counts. This rearrangement joins TRBV19 to TRBJ2-3; D not resolved. The CDR3 extends over 11 amino acids. V was trimmed by 3 bases and J by 7 bases, leaving 5 bases between them. The V gene's germline CDR1 is LNHDA and CDR2 SQIVND (reference sequence). For the CDR3, the DNA is TGTGCCAGTAGTATCGAGAATACGCAGTATTTT. As protein: CASSIENTQYF.

The chain links TRBV29-1 to TRBJ1-2; weak D call: TRBD1 (5 bases). The CDR3 loop spans 14 amino acids. V lost 4 bases and J 6 bases, leaving 18 bases between the germline ends. Germline V gene sequence: CDR1 SQVTM, CDR2 ANQGSEA. The CDR3 protein is CSVVIEGLWDGYTF. The CDR3 nucleotides read TGCAGCGTTGTTATAGAGGGGCTCTGGGATGGCTACACCTTC.

The genes are TRBV6-1 and TRBJ1-2; 9 positions agree with TRBD1. The ends lost 8 bases at V and 2 bases at J; junction bases unmatched: 9. CDR3 size: 15 residues. Germline CDR1 MNHNS, CDR2 SASEGT. For the CDR3, the DNA is TGTGCCAGCGCGTCTGCTGGGACAGGGAACTATGGCTACACCTTC. Protein product: CASASAGTGNYGYTF.

J is TRBJ1-5 and V is TRBV6-6; D possibly corresponds to TRBD1 (6 bases). The length of the CDR3 is 13 residues. V lost 6 bases and J 4 bases, leaving 10 bases between the germline ends. Germline CDR1 reads MNHNY; CDR2 reads SVGAGI (reference sequence). Written as DNA, the CDR3 is TGTGCCAGCAGGATCCAGGGGAATCAGCCCCAGCATTTT. Its translation is CASRIQGNQPQHF.

The gene calls are TRBV19 and TRBJ2-1; a weak D match, TRBD2 (6 bases). V was shortened by 10 bases and J by 5 bases, with 15 bases between the two germline ends. The CDR3 has 13 amino acids. The V gene's germline CDR1 is LNHDA and CDR2 SQIVND (reference sequence). Written as DNA, the CDR3 is TGTGCCACCACGGGGGACGGCGACAATGAGCAGTTCTTC. It codes for CATTGDGDNEQFF.

This clonotype was counted only a few times. The chain has TRBV19 and TRBJ2-3; tentatively, D is TRBD1 (5 bases). Trimming removed 3 bases from V and 0 bases from J, with 10 bases in between. Germline loops: CDR1 LNHDA, CDR2 SQIVND (reference sequence). The CDR3 is 15 residues long. CDR3: CASSIGATSTDTQYF. CDR3 sequence (DNA): TGTGCCAGTAGTATTGGGGCTACTAGCACAGATACGCAGTATTTT.

This clonotype appeared a few times. The genes are TRBV19 and TRBJ2-7, with a possible D match to TRBD1 (6 bases). The CDR3 is 15 residues long. Germline V gives CDR1 LNHDA, CDR2 SQIVND (reference sequence). Trimming took off 2 bases at V and 2 bases at J, with 13 bases between the two ends. The DNA for the CDR3 is TGTGCCAGTAGTATATCTCGGACAGCAACCTACGAGCAGTACTTC. This gives the protein CASSISRTATYEQYF. Based on the CDR3 plus reference TRBV19 and TRBJ2-7, the full variable domain is DGGITQSPKYLFRKEGQNVTLSCEQNLNHDAMYWYRQDPGQGLRLIYYSQIVNDFQKGDIAEGYSVSREKKESFPLTVTSAQKNPTAFYLCASSISRTATYEQYFGPGTRLTVT.

This clonotype was seen a handful of times. V gene TRBV19 combines with J gene TRBJ2-3; weak D call: TRBD1 (7 bases). The CDR3 extends over 14 amino acids. Germline CDR1 is LNHDA and CDR2 is SQIVND (reference sequence). The V end lost 6 bases, the J end lost 6 bases, and 16 bases lay between the germline ends. The CDR3 loop reads CASRPEGALDTQYF. Written as DNA, the CDR3 is TGTGCCAGTAGACCGGAGGGGGCCCTGGATACGCAGTATTTT. The variable domain in full, completed from reference TRBV19 and TRBJ2-3, reads DGGITQSPKYLFRKEGQNVTLSCEQNLNHDAMYWYRQDPGQGLRLIYYSQIVNDFQKGDIAEGYSVSREKKESFPLTVTSAQKNPTAFYLCASRPEGALDTQYFGPGTRLTVL.

The rearrangement uses TRBV20-1 and TRBJ1-1; 7 positions agree with TRBD1. This CDR3 region has 13 residues. The germline CDR1 and CDR2 sequences are DFQATT and SNEGSKA (reference sequence). Trimming cost V 5 bases and J 6 bases; bases outside gene matches: 9. This CDR3 reads CSAYRGREAEAFF. The CDR3 nucleotides are TGCAGTGCTTACAGGGGAAGGGAGGCTGAAGCTTTCTTT.